A selection of T cell receptor beta chains follows, all from one sample in a study of Graves' ophthalmopathy and Graves' hyperthyroidism. Each CDR3 protein is one row after TCRdb ran MiXCR on the multiplex PCR reads. The sample consists of about 220,000 distinct CDR3 sequences, roughly 21% of them appearing once. Sequencing was done on a sample of peripheral blood. Every receptor here comes from a woman between 45 and 60 years old with Graves' ophthalmopathy. CDR3s include the opening cysteine and the closing phenylalanine or tryptophan. Fields, in order: CDR3 DNA, CDR3 protein, J gene, clone size, CDR3 length, V gene, D gene. The D gene is left open where the match is weak. Clone size, where shown, is once, few, many, or a class for clones that have expanded.

cdr3_nt: TGTGCCAGCAGTAAAGGGACAGGGGGCTCTGGAAACACCATATATTTT
cdr3_aa: CASSKGTGGSGNTIYF
j_call: TRBJ1-3
clone_size: -
cdr3_length: 16
v_call: TRBV12-3/TRBV12-4
d_call: TRBD1

cdr3_nt: TGTGCCAGCTCGCCAAGAAAAGGACAGGCCTACGAGCAGTACTTC
cdr3_aa: CASSPRKGQAYEQYF
j_call: TRBJ2-7
clone_size: -
cdr3_length: 15
v_call: TRBV18
d_call: TRBD1

cdr3_nt: TGTGCCAGCAGTCGGACAGGGAACAACGAGCAGTACTTC
cdr3_aa: CASSRTGNNEQYF
j_call: TRBJ2-7
clone_size: few
cdr3_length: 13
v_call: TRBV12-3/TRBV12-4
d_call: TRBD1

cdr3_nt: TGTGCCAGCAGTGAAGCAGAGACGGGGGAAGCTTTCTTT
cdr3_aa: CASSEAETGEAFF
j_call: TRBJ1-1
clone_size: few
cdr3_length: 13
v_call: TRBV6-1
d_call: -

cdr3_nt: TGTGCCACCTCTCGGACGGCAACTAACTATGGCTACACCTTC
cdr3_aa: CATSRTATNYGYTF
j_call: TRBJ1-2
clone_size: few
cdr3_length: 14
v_call: TRBV6-1
d_call: -

cdr3_nt: TGTGCCAGCAGCTTTACCGGGACTAGCGCTTCGATCCCCAATGATTTC
cdr3_aa: CASSFTGTSASIPNDF
j_call: TRBJ2-4
clone_size: -
cdr3_length: 16
v_call: TRBV7-2
d_call: TRBD2

cdr3_nt: TGTGCCAGCGAAGGGGGCAATGGCTACACCTTC
cdr3_aa: CASEGGNGYTF
j_call: TRBJ1-2
clone_size: many
cdr3_length: 11
v_call: TRBV2
d_call: TRBD1

cdr3_nt: TGTGCCAGCAGTCCCCCCACGACAGGGTACGAGCAGTACTTC
cdr3_aa: CASSPPTTGYEQYF
j_call: TRBJ2-7
clone_size: many
cdr3_length: 14
v_call: TRBV27
d_call: TRBD1

cdr3_nt: TGTGCCAGCAGCCCACAATACGAGCAGTACTTC
cdr3_aa: CASSPQYEQYF
j_call: TRBJ2-7
clone_size: many
cdr3_length: 11
v_call: TRBV7-9
d_call: -

cdr3_nt: TGTGCCAGCTCACCACGCCCTGTATTGCGGGGGGCGCTTAGTGGCTACACCTTC
cdr3_aa: CASSPRPVLRGALSGYTF
j_call: TRBJ1-2
clone_size: many
cdr3_length: 18
v_call: TRBV18
d_call: -

cdr3_nt: TGTGCCAGCACCCAATGGGGAAATCAGCCCCAGCATTTT
cdr3_aa: CASTQWGNQPQHF
j_call: TRBJ1-5
clone_size: many
cdr3_length: 13
v_call: TRBV12-3/TRBV12-4
d_call: -

cdr3_nt: TGCGCCAGCAGCTTGTCGGGGGGCCAACCCTACGAGCAGTACTTC
cdr3_aa: CASSLSGGQPYEQYF
j_call: TRBJ2-7
clone_size: few
cdr3_length: 15
v_call: TRBV5-1
d_call: -

cdr3_nt: TGTGCCACCAGCAGAGATTTTACAGGGCCCCTCCAAGAGACCCAGTACTTC
cdr3_aa: CATSRDFTGPLQETQYF
j_call: TRBJ2-5
clone_size: -
cdr3_length: 17
v_call: TRBV15
d_call: -

cdr3_nt: TGTGCCAGCAACCCAGACTTAGCCAAAAACATTCAGTACTTC
cdr3_aa: CASNPDLAKNIQYF
j_call: TRBJ2-4
clone_size: many
cdr3_length: 14
v_call: TRBV7-9
d_call: -

cdr3_nt: TGTGCCAGCAGTTTAGCGAGTGGGAACTCGGGCGAGCAGTACTTC
cdr3_aa: CASSLASGNSGEQYF
j_call: TRBJ2-7
clone_size: many
cdr3_length: 15
v_call: TRBV12-3/TRBV12-4
d_call: -

cdr3_nt: TGCAGCGTAAACAGGTCCTCCCCTCTCGAGCAGTACTTC
cdr3_aa: CSVNRSSPLEQYF
j_call: TRBJ2-7
clone_size: many
cdr3_length: 13
v_call: TRBV29-1
d_call: -

cdr3_nt: TGTGCCAGCAGCGTTACACAGGGCGCTAACTATGGCTACACCTTC
cdr3_aa: CASSVTQGANYGYTF
j_call: TRBJ1-2
clone_size: many
cdr3_length: 15
v_call: TRBV11-2
d_call: -

cdr3_nt: TGTGCCAGCAGCACAGGACAGGGGGAAGGTGGCTACACCTTC
cdr3_aa: CASSTGQGEGGYTF
j_call: TRBJ1-2
clone_size: once
cdr3_length: 14
v_call: TRBV12-3/TRBV12-4
d_call: TRBD1

cdr3_nt: TGTGCCAGCAGTTACGGGAACACAATTTCACCCCTCCACTTT
cdr3_aa: CASSYGNTISPLHF
j_call: TRBJ1-6
clone_size: many
cdr3_length: 14
v_call: TRBV6-5
d_call: -

cdr3_nt: TGTGCCAGTACCACCGTGGCCGGCGGGGAGCTGTTTTTT
cdr3_aa: CASTTVAGGELFF
j_call: TRBJ2-2
clone_size: many
cdr3_length: 13
v_call: TRBV19
d_call: -

cdr3_nt: TGTGCCAGCAGTGAATTGGGATCCTACGAGCAGTACTTC
cdr3_aa: CASSELGSYEQYF
j_call: TRBJ2-7
clone_size: many
cdr3_length: 13
v_call: TRBV25-1
d_call: -

cdr3_nt: TGTGCCACCAGTGACCCCCGAGGGACAGGGTCATACGAGCAGTACTTC
cdr3_aa: CATSDPRGTGSYEQYF
j_call: TRBJ2-7
clone_size: few
cdr3_length: 16
v_call: TRBV24-1
d_call: TRBD1

cdr3_nt: TGCGCCAGCAGTGAGTCTGGGACAATCCGCACTGAAGCTTTCTTT
cdr3_aa: CASSESGTIRTEAFF
j_call: TRBJ1-1
clone_size: -
cdr3_length: 15
v_call: TRBV10-1
d_call: -

cdr3_nt: TGTGCTAGTGGTTCGACAGGGACGAACACTGAAGCTTTCTTT
cdr3_aa: CASGSTGTNTEAFF
j_call: TRBJ1-1
clone_size: many
cdr3_length: 14
v_call: TRBV12-5
d_call: TRBD1

cdr3_nt: TGCACCGTAACGGGGACTATCGGCGGGGAGCTGTTTTTT
cdr3_aa: CTVTGTIGGELFF
j_call: TRBJ2-2
clone_size: -
cdr3_length: 13
v_call: TRBV29-1
d_call: TRBD2

cdr3_nt: TGTGCCAGCAGCCAAGACAGGGGGAGCGGCTACACCTTC
cdr3_aa: CASSQDRGSGYTF
j_call: TRBJ1-2
clone_size: -
cdr3_length: 13
v_call: TRBV25-1
d_call: TRBD1

cdr3_nt: TGCAGCGTTGCGCCTACGGCGAACACTGAAGCTTTCTTT
cdr3_aa: CSVAPTANTEAFF
j_call: TRBJ1-1
clone_size: once
cdr3_length: 13
v_call: TRBV29-1
d_call: -

cdr3_nt: TGTGCCAGCAGTATCAACCGGGACGACCAGTATAGCAATCAGCCCCAGCATTTT
cdr3_aa: CASSINRDDQYSNQPQHF
j_call: TRBJ1-5
clone_size: -
cdr3_length: 18
v_call: TRBV12-3/TRBV12-4
d_call: -

cdr3_nt: TGCAGCGTTGAAGGCCTCAGGCCGGGACTAGCGGGTGGATACGAGCAGTACTTC
cdr3_aa: CSVEGLRPGLAGGYEQYF
j_call: TRBJ2-7
clone_size: -
cdr3_length: 18
v_call: TRBV29-1
d_call: TRBD2

cdr3_nt: TGCGCCAGCAAACCCACTAGCGGTTCCTACGAGCAGTACTTC
cdr3_aa: CASKPTSGSYEQYF
j_call: TRBJ2-7
clone_size: many
cdr3_length: 14
v_call: TRBV5-1
d_call: TRBD2

cdr3_nt: TGTGCCAGCAGACGTAGCGGGTACCTCCCCTACGAGCAGTACTTC
cdr3_aa: CASRRSGYLPYEQYF
j_call: TRBJ2-7
clone_size: many
cdr3_length: 15
v_call: TRBV6-5
d_call: TRBD2

cdr3_nt: TGTGCCACCAGATGGGAGGAGAACACTGAAGCTTTCTTT
cdr3_aa: CATRWEENTEAFF
j_call: TRBJ1-1
clone_size: many
cdr3_length: 13
v_call: TRBV24-1
d_call: -

cdr3_nt: TGTGCCTTAGACCCCGGGACAAATGGCAATCAGCCCCAGCATTTT
cdr3_aa: CALDPGTNGNQPQHF
j_call: TRBJ1-5
clone_size: many
cdr3_length: 15
v_call: TRBV30
d_call: -

cdr3_nt: TGCAGTGCCACAAATGTGCTCCGGACATCTGGACTCTCCTACGAGCAGTACTTC
cdr3_aa: CSATNVLRTSGLSYEQYF
j_call: TRBJ2-7
clone_size: -
cdr3_length: 18
v_call: TRBV20-1
d_call: -

cdr3_nt: TGTGCCAGCAGCCAAGGAGTCCAGGGCGGTTTGGGAGCCGGGGAGCTGTTTTTT
cdr3_aa: CASSQGVQGGLGAGELFF
j_call: TRBJ2-2
clone_size: many
cdr3_length: 18
v_call: TRBV14
d_call: -

cdr3_nt: TGCAGTGCTGGGCCTAGCGGGAGCTACGAGCAGTACTTC
cdr3_aa: CSAGPSGSYEQYF
j_call: TRBJ2-7
clone_size: many
cdr3_length: 13
v_call: TRBV20-1
d_call: TRBD2

cdr3_nt: TGTGCCAGCAGCGTAGACGGGACTAGGGTAGAGACCCAGTACTTC
cdr3_aa: CASSVDGTRVETQYF
j_call: TRBJ2-5
clone_size: many
cdr3_length: 15
v_call: TRBV9
d_call: TRBD2

cdr3_nt: TGTGCCAGCACCCGCGGAGGAGGCACCGGGGAGCTGTTTTTT
cdr3_aa: CASTRGGGTGELFF
j_call: TRBJ2-2
clone_size: many
cdr3_length: 14
v_call: TRBV28
d_call: -

cdr3_nt: TGTGCCAAAAGACAGGGACCAAAGTTCTCTGGGGCCAACGTCCTGACTTTC
cdr3_aa: CAKRQGPKFSGANVLTF
j_call: TRBJ2-6
clone_size: few
cdr3_length: 17
v_call: TRBV19
d_call: TRBD1

cdr3_nt: TGTGCCTGGAGTGCCGGGTTCCGACAGCCCCAGCATTTT
cdr3_aa: CAWSAGFRQPQHF
j_call: TRBJ1-5
clone_size: few
cdr3_length: 13
v_call: TRBV30
d_call: -

cdr3_nt: TGCAGTGCTAGAGGCGGGCACTCTATCCCCTCCGAGCAGTACTTC
cdr3_aa: CSARGGHSIPSEQYF
j_call: TRBJ2-7
clone_size: many
cdr3_length: 15
v_call: TRBV20-1
d_call: -

cdr3_nt: TGTGCCAGCAGTTATCGCGTGGGGGGAACCGAGCAGTACTTC
cdr3_aa: CASSYRVGGTEQYF
j_call: TRBJ2-7
clone_size: once
cdr3_length: 14
v_call: TRBV6-5
d_call: -

cdr3_nt: TGTGCCAGCAGCCAAGATCGGGGGAAGATCGGCATTCAGTACTTC
cdr3_aa: CASSQDRGKIGIQYF
j_call: TRBJ2-4
clone_size: few
cdr3_length: 15
v_call: TRBV3-1
d_call: -

cdr3_nt: TGCGCCAGCAGTGAGCTGGAGCGCGAGCAGTACTTC
cdr3_aa: CASSELEREQYF
j_call: TRBJ2-7
clone_size: many
cdr3_length: 12
v_call: TRBV10-2
d_call: -

cdr3_nt: TGCAGCGCCCGGACAGGGAAGGCGAACACCGGGGAGCTGTTTTTT
cdr3_aa: CSARTGKANTGELFF
j_call: TRBJ2-2
clone_size: many
cdr3_length: 15
v_call: TRBV29-1
d_call: TRBD1

cdr3_nt: TGTGCCAGCAGTGAAGCGGGCAGGGAGACCCAATACTTC
cdr3_aa: CASSEAGRETQYF
j_call: TRBJ2-5
clone_size: once
cdr3_length: 13
v_call: TRBV2
d_call: -

cdr3_nt: TGTGCCAGCAGCTCTACTAGCGGCTCCTACGAGCAGTACTTC
cdr3_aa: CASSSTSGSYEQYF
j_call: TRBJ2-7
clone_size: many
cdr3_length: 14
v_call: TRBV7-2
d_call: TRBD2

cdr3_nt: TGTGCCAGCACCTCAGGGGTTTACCAGCCCCAGCATTTT
cdr3_aa: CASTSGVYQPQHF
j_call: TRBJ1-5
clone_size: many
cdr3_length: 13
v_call: TRBV2
d_call: -

cdr3_nt: TGTGCCAGCAGCAAGGGACAGGCGCAAGAGACCCAGTACTTC
cdr3_aa: CASSKGQAQETQYF
j_call: TRBJ2-5
clone_size: many
cdr3_length: 14
v_call: TRBV11-1
d_call: TRBD1

cdr3_nt: TGTGCCAGCAGCTTAAAACACTCCTACGAGCAGTACTTC
cdr3_aa: CASSLKHSYEQYF
j_call: TRBJ2-7
clone_size: many
cdr3_length: 13
v_call: TRBV7-2
d_call: -

cdr3_nt: TGCAGTGCTTTGCCTCTAGCGGGCAGACAAGAGACCCAGTACTTC
cdr3_aa: CSALPLAGRQETQYF
j_call: TRBJ2-5
clone_size: many
cdr3_length: 15
v_call: TRBV20-1
d_call: TRBD2

cdr3_nt: TGTGCCAGCAGTGAAGAGTCGGCAGCCTACGAGCAGTACTTC
cdr3_aa: CASSEESAAYEQYF
j_call: TRBJ2-7
clone_size: many
cdr3_length: 14
v_call: TRBV2
d_call: -

cdr3_nt: TGTGCCAGCAGTTTCGCCCTAAGGAACACTGAAGCTTTCTTT
cdr3_aa: CASSFALRNTEAFF
j_call: TRBJ1-1
clone_size: -
cdr3_length: 14
v_call: TRBV12-3/TRBV12-4
d_call: -

cdr3_nt: TGCAGCGTTGGATCAGGAAGGACAGGGGGCTGGGAGCAGTACTTC
cdr3_aa: CSVGSGRTGGWEQYF
j_call: TRBJ2-7
clone_size: many
cdr3_length: 15
v_call: TRBV29-1
d_call: TRBD1

cdr3_nt: TGTGCCAGCTCACTTCGGACAGGAGGAGACACTGAAGCTTTCTTT
cdr3_aa: CASSLRTGGDTEAFF
j_call: TRBJ1-1
clone_size: once
cdr3_length: 15
v_call: TRBV18
d_call: TRBD1

cdr3_nt: TGTGCCATCGGGACAGCTTATGGCTACATCTTC
cdr3_aa: CAIGTAYGYIF
j_call: TRBJ1-2
clone_size: few
cdr3_length: 11
v_call: TRBV6-1
d_call: TRBD1